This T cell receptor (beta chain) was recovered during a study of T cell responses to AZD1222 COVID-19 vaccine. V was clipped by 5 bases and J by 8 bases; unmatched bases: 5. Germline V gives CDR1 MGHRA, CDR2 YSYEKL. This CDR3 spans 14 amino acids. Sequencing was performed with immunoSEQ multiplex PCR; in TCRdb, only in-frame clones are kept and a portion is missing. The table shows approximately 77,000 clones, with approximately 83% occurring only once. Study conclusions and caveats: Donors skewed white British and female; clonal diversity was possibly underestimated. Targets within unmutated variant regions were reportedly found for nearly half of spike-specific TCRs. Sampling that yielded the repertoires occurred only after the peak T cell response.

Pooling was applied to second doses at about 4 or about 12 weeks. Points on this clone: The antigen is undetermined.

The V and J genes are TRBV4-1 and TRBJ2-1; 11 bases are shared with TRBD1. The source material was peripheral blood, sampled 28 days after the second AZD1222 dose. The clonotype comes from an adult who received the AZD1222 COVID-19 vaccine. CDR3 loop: CASSTRDRGYEQFF. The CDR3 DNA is TGCGCCAGCAGCACCCGGGACAGGGGGTATGAGCAGTTCTTC.